The 14 T cell receptor beta chains below were found in one sample sequenced in a study of control samples from healthy donors and cancer patients. Sequencing was performed with immunoSEQ multiplex PCR; in TCRdb, only in-frame clones are kept and a portion is missing. The table for this sample gives under 200,000 clones. The sequenced sample consisted of blood. The receptors were gathered from a woman between 25 and 40 years old in good health.

The chain carries TRBV28 and TRBJ2-7; D gene ambiguous. This CDR3 comprises 12 residues. CDR1 is MDHEN and CDR2 is SYDVKM in the germline V gene. V was clipped by 6 bases and J by 4 bases, with 10 bases between them. The CDR3: CASSPTIYEQYF. In nucleotides, the CDR3 is TGTGCCAGCAGCCCGACGATTTACGAGCAGTACTTC.

The chain links TRBV11-2 to TRBJ1-6; a possible D gene is TRBD1 (6 bases). The CDR3 extends over 14 amino acids. The germline CDR1 and CDR2 sequences are SGHAT and FQNNGV. The V end was cut by 5 bases, the J end by 10 bases, with 15 bases between. The CDR3 region has the DNA TGTGCCAGCAGCCCGCTAGGGGGGCGGTCACCCCTCCACTTT. Translated: CASSPLGGRSPLHF.

The chain has TRBV6-6 and TRBJ1-1; D call uncertain. The CDR3 sequence is 15 residues long. Germline V gene sequence: CDR1 MNHNY, CDR2 SVGAGI (reference sequence). Trimming stripped 0 bases from V and 0 bases from J, with 8 bases between. CDR3 amino acids: CASSYSNSMNTEAFF. CDR3 nucleotide sequence: TGTGCCAGCAGTTACTCGAACAGCATGAACACTGAAGCTTTCTTT.

This chain uses TRBV6-6 with TRBJ1-5, with 7 bases lining up with TRBD1. Germline CDR1 MNHNY, CDR2 SVGAGI (reference sequence). The CDR3 loop spans 14 amino acids. V gave up 7 bases and J gave up 5 bases; unmatched junction bases: 8. The CDR3 DNA reads as TGTGCCAGCAACAGGGGTATAGATTATCAGCCCCAGCATTTT. It encodes CASNRGIDYQPQHF.

This chain uses TRBV28 with TRBJ1-5; 7 bases are a match to TRBD1. Germline V CDR1 and CDR2: MDHEN, SYDVKM. Trimming cost V 7 bases and J 5 bases; bases outside gene matches: 14. The CDR3 covers 16 residues. The CDR3 DNA reads TGTGCCAGCAACGACCCGTTGACAGGGTTGTATCAGCCCCAGCATTTT. This gives the protein CASNDPLTGLYQPQHF.

The rearrangement uses TRBV10-3 and TRBJ2-5; possible D gene TRBD1, 5 bases. V was clipped by 3 bases and J by 3 bases, with 11 bases between them. This CDR3 contains 14 residues. Germline V lookup: CDR1 ENHRY, CDR2 SYGVKD. The CDR3 loop is CAISESGHKETQYF. The CDR3 DNA reads TGTGCCATCAGTGAATCCGGACATAAAGAGACCCAGTACTTC.

The chain carries TRBV27 and TRBJ1-3; perhaps TRBD1 as D (5 bases). The germline V gene encodes CDR1 MNHEY and CDR2 SMNVEV (reference sequence). Trimming took off 8 bases at V and 2 bases at J, with 19 bases between the two ends. The CDR3 spans 16 residues. CDR3 sequence: CASDRQRVPPGNTIYF. The DNA for the CDR3 is TGTGCCAGCGATAGACAGCGCGTTCCCCCTGGAAACACCATATATTTT.

The J gene is TRBJ1-4, the V gene TRBV19; no firm D call. The V gene lost 5 bases and the J gene lost 0 bases, with 19 bases spanning the gap. The CDR3 contains 18 residues. Germline lookup yields CDR1 LNHDA and CDR2 SQIVND (reference sequence). The DNA for the CDR3 is TGTGCCAGTAGTCCTCGTCTATCGCGGTTGGCAACTAATGAAAAACTGTTTTTT. This translates into CASSPRLSRLATNEKLFF.

The chain joins TRBV7-8 to TRBJ1-1; maybe TRBD1 (5 bases). Trimming took 2 bases from V and 3 from J, leaving 10 bases between them. This CDR3 region has 14 residues. Germline lookup yields CDR1 SGHVS and CDR2 FQNEAQ. The CDR3 protein is CASSLHPRDTEAFF. As DNA, the CDR3 is TGTGCCAGCAGCTTACACCCCAGGGACACTGAAGCTTTCTTT.

The gene calls are TRBV28 and TRBJ2-1, with D hard to call. The CDR3 is 15 amino acids. V lost 3 bases, J lost 0 bases, and 9 bases lay in between. CDR1 is MDHEN, CDR2 SYDVKM, per germline. The CDR3 DNA reads TGTGCCAGCAGTTTGGGCAGCAGCTCCTACAATGAGCAGTTCTTC. Translation gives CASSLGSSSYNEQFF.

V gene TRBV5-4 combines with J gene TRBJ2-1, with a possible D match to TRBD2 (6 bases). The length of the CDR3 is 15 residues. Between the trimmed V and J ends, which lost 3 bases and 2 bases, there was a span of 12 bases. Germline CDR1 is SGHNT and CDR2 is YYREEE (reference sequence). Here the CDR3 reads CASSSGGVTYNEQFF. Here the CDR3 DNA reads TGTGCCAGCAGCTCCGGAGGGGTGACCTACAATGAGCAGTTCTTC. Drawing the rest from reference TRBV5-4 and TRBJ2-1, the complete variable domain is ETGVTQSPTHLIKTRGQQVTLRCSSQSGHNTVSWYQQALGQGPQFIFQYYREEENGRGNFPPRFSGLQFPNYSSELNVNALELDDSALYLCASSSGGVTYNEQFFGPGTRLTVL.

The chain joins TRBV10-3 to TRBJ1-2; no definite D call. Trimming removed 0 bases at V and 8 bases at J, with 10 bases between. The germline V gene has CDR1 ENHRY and CDR2 SYGVKD. This CDR3 comprises 13 residues. The CDR3 reads CAISESGIGGYTF. DNA of the CDR3: TGTGCCATCAGTGAGTCGGGAATAGGGGGCTACACCTTC.

The genes are TRBV5-6 and TRBJ1-5, with a weak D call TRBD1 (6 bases). This CDR3 spans 15 amino acids. Germline values: CDR1 SGHDT, CDR2 YYEEEE. Trimming removed 4 bases at V and 5 bases at J, with 16 bases between. The CDR3 is CASSTGQNPYQPQHF. The CDR3 DNA is TGTGCCAGCAGCACCGGACAGAACCCATATCAGCCCCAGCATTTT.

V gene TRBV7-9 combines with J gene TRBJ2-5, with 10 nucleotides matching TRBD2. The CDR3 contains 19 residues. Germline CDR1 is SEHNR and CDR2 is FQNEAQ (reference sequence). V shed 3 bases and J 2 bases; nucleotides not matched to a gene: 15. CDR3 nucleotide sequence: TGTGCCAGCAGCTTGGCCCCTGGATTGGGAGCGGGGGGGCAAGAGACCCAGTACTTC. Translation gives CASSLAPGLGAGGQETQYF.